The 21 T cell receptor beta chains listed next were all sequenced from one sample in a study of OX40 agonist ivuxolimab in advanced cancers. Here immunoSEQ multiplex PCR was the method, and the copy in TCRdb shows in-frame clones only, minus some. The profile shows about 98,000 clones, about 92% of them singletons. Sequenced material: CD4+ or CD8+ T cells sorted from blood, taken in a trial of the OX40 agonist ivuxolimab. The receptors stem from an adult with an advanced solid tumor such as melanoma, head and neck, liver or kidney cancer.

V and J are TRBV28 and TRBJ2-1; D is perhaps TRBD1 (5 bases). The length of the CDR3 is 15 residues. Looked up from germline, CDR1 is MDHEN and CDR2 is SYDVKM. V lost 2 bases, J lost 8 bases, and 16 bases lay in between. The CDR3 spells CASSLLSNSRDEQFF. The DNA of the CDR3 is TGTGCCAGCAGTTTACTTAGCAATAGCAGGGATGAGCAGTTCTTC.

To note about this clone: Additional DNA sequences in this sample encode the identical CDR3. The rearrangement uses TRBV28 and TRBJ1-1; no clear D gene. The CDR3 loop spans 15 amino acids. CDR1 and CDR2 (germline): MDHEN, SYDVKM. V lost 1 base and J 0 bases, leaving 9 bases between the germline ends. The CDR3 nucleotides read TGTGCCAGCAGTTTATACCGCGGGTTGAACACTGAAGCTTTCTTT. Its protein product is CASSLYRGLNTEAFF.

The genes are TRBV14 and TRBJ2-5; the D gene is possibly TRBD2 (6 bases). V lost 4 bases and J lost 5, with 11 bases in between. The CDR3 runs 13 residues. In germline, CDR1 is SGHDN, CDR2 FVKESK. As DNA, the CDR3 is TGTGCCAGCAGCCTTCAACGGGGGGAGACCCAGTACTTC. Translating gives CASSLQRGETQYF.

The chain recombines TRBV4-1 with TRBJ2-1, with TRBD2 matching over 8 bases. The CDR3 covers 16 residues. Germline V gives CDR1 MGHRA, CDR2 YSYEKL. Losses at the gene ends were 4 bases for V and 8 bases for J; bases not matched to a gene: 13. The CDR3 DNA is TGCGCCAGCAGCCTCGCCGGGACTAGTTCGTCTCATGAGCAGTTCTTC. This translates into CASSLAGTSSSHEQFF.

The chain combines TRBV18 with TRBJ2-7; D unclear. Germline CDR1 and CDR2: KGHSH and LQKENI. The V gene lost 2 bases and the J gene lost 2 bases, with 7 bases spanning the gap. The CDR3 extends over 13 amino acids. The DNA for the CDR3 is TGTGCCAGCTCACCAACGGCTGCCTACGAGCAGTACTTC. This sequence encodes CASSPTAAYEQYF.

The chain carries TRBV6-5 and TRBJ1-2; 9 bases are a match to TRBD1. Losses at the gene ends were 5 bases for V and 3 bases for J; bases not matched to a gene: 4. Germline V gene data show CDR1 as MNHEY and CDR2 as SVGAGI. The CDR3 runs to 14 residues. The CDR3 nucleotides are TGTGCCAGCAGTGGGACAGGGTGGGACTATGGCTACACCTTC. Translating it yields CASSGTGWDYGYTF.

This chain links TRBV5-5 with TRBJ2-3; 7 bases are a match to TRBD2. The CDR3 consists of 15 residues. CDR1 and CDR2 from the germline V gene are SGHKS and YYEKEE (reference sequence). J gave up 2 bases and V 7 bases, and 10 bases lay outside the gene matches. Written as DNA, the CDR3 is TGTGCCAGCCGGCAACTAGCGCAGCTCACAGATACGCAGTATTTT. It translates to CASRQLAQLTDTQYF.

This clone was seen a single time. CDR3 sequence (DNA): TGTGCCAGCAGTTCCGACGGGTACTGGGGGGAGCAGTACTTC. This encodes CASSSDGYWGEQYF. The chain links TRBV6-5 to TRBJ2-7; TRBD1 or TRBD2 may be the D gene (5 bases each). V was clipped by 4 bases and J by 7 bases, with 17 bases between them. This CDR3 spans 14 amino acids. Germline V lookup: CDR1 MNHEY, CDR2 SVGAGI.

By its share, this clone is medium-sized. This chain connects TRBV30 to TRBJ1-5; D is perhaps TRBD1 (5 bases). Germline CDR1 is GTSNPN and CDR2 is SVGIG (reference sequence). This CDR3 has 13 amino acids. The V gene lost 0 bases and the J gene lost 5 bases, with 8 bases spanning the gap. The CDR3 DNA reads TGTGCCTGGAGTGTACAGGCCTATCAGCCCCAGCATTTT. Translated, it gives CAWSVQAYQPQHF.

This chain joins TRBV6-1 and TRBJ1-1; no clear D. The V end was cut by 7 bases, the J end by 4 bases, with 7 bases between. The germline gives CDR1 MNHNS, CDR2 SASEGT. This CDR3 has 11 amino acids. CDR3 region: CASTFRTEAFF. The CDR3 bases are TGTGCCAGCACCTTCCGCACTGAAGCTTTCTTT.

This clone appeared a single time. V is TRBV6-1 and J is TRBJ1-5; D is uncertain. Germline-derived CDR1 and CDR2 are MNHNS and SASEGT. CDR3 size: 12 residues. V lost 3 bases to trimming and J lost 7 bases, with 7 bases between them. This CDR3 is CASSDPRQPQHF. The CDR3 nucleotides read TGTGCCAGCAGTGATCCGAGGCAGCCCCAGCATTTT.

The CDR3 sequence is CASSLEAGGVGYTF. In DNA, the CDR3 is TGCGCCAGCAGCTTGGAGGCAGGGGGGGTTGGCTACACCTTC. This sequence joins TRBV5-1 and TRBJ1-2; 7 bases map to TRBD1. The germline V gene encodes CDR1 SGHRS and CDR2 YFSETQ. The CDR3 loop spans 14 amino acids. After removal of 0 bases from V and 7 bases from J, the junction contained 6 bases not matched to a gene.

The chain links TRBV6-1 to TRBJ1-5; no clear D. Germline lookup yields CDR1 MNHNS and CDR2 SASEGT. Deletions cut 2 bases from V and 5 bases from J, with 10 bases between. This CDR3 is built from 14 residues. The DNA for the CDR3 is TGTGCCAGCAGTGAACGGCAGGAGTATCAGCCCCAGCATTTT. Translated: CASSERQEYQPQHF.

The J gene is TRBJ2-1, the V gene TRBV2; D not resolved. With 6 bases removed from V and 5 bases from J, the gap between germline ends came to 17 bases. The CDR3 has 15 residues. The germline V gene encodes CDR1 SNHLY and CDR2 FYNNEI. CDR3 sequence reads: CASRANVLPHNEQFF. In nucleotides, the CDR3 is TGTGCCAGCAGAGCAAACGTCCTCCCCCACAATGAGCAGTTCTTC.

The chain recombines TRBV6-1 with TRBJ1-4; D uncertain. The CDR3 spans 14 residues. Trimming removed 6 bases from V and 0 bases from J, with 8 bases in between. Per the germline V gene, CDR1 is MNHNS and CDR2 is SASEGT. The CDR3 region is CASSLWATNEKLFF. The CDR3 nucleotides read TGTGCCAGCAGCCTCTGGGCAACTAATGAAAAACTGTTTTTT.

A single count supports this clone. The genes are TRBV30 and TRBJ1-5; a weak D match, TRBD1 (5 bases). The CDR3 sequence is 15 residues long. V was clipped by 5 bases and J by 3 bases, with 17 bases between them. CDR1 GTSNPN and CDR2 SVGIG come from the germline V gene (reference sequence). The CDR3 protein is CAWAPGGTNNQPQHF. For the CDR3, the DNA is TGTGCCTGGGCCCCGGGGGGGACCAACAATCAGCCCCAGCATTTT.

The rearrangement uses TRBV7-8 and TRBJ2-5; no clear D gene. CDR1 and CDR2 (germline): SGHVS, FQNEAQ. Trimming took 1 base from V and 4 from J, leaving 7 bases between them. There are 13 residues in the CDR3. The CDR3 DNA sequence: TGTGCCAGCAGCTTAGAGGCCGGAGAGACCCAGTACTTC. It translates to CASSLEAGETQYF.

The chain has TRBV6-5 and TRBJ1-5, with D possibly matching TRBD1 (5 bases). The CDR3 runs to 12 residues. Trimming pared 6 bases from V and 10 bases from J, leaving 13 bases between. Germline values: CDR1 MNHEY, CDR2 SVGAGI. CDR3 in amino acids: CASRLLGGPQHF. The CDR3 DNA is TGTGCCAGCAGGTTACTCGGGGGACCCCAGCATTTT.

The V call is TRBV7-9, the J call TRBJ1-1, with D perhaps matching TRBD1 (5 bases). Trimming cost V 4 bases and J 10 bases, with 22 bases left between them. Germline values: CDR1 SEHNR, CDR2 FQNEAQ (reference sequence). The CDR3 extends over 15 amino acids. The CDR3 spells CASSSQSRDFSIAFF. CDR3 sequence (DNA): TGTGCCAGCAGCTCCCAGTCGAGGGACTTCAGCATAGCTTTCTTT.

The CDR3 loop is CASSSGFTEAFF. For the CDR3, the DNA is TGCGCCAGCAGTTCAGGATTCACTGAAGCTTTCTTT. The chain joins TRBV5-1 to TRBJ1-1, with no clear D. Trimming removed 5 bases at V and 4 bases at J, with 9 bases between. CDR3 length: 12 amino acids. CDR1 is SGHRS and CDR2 is YFSETQ in the germline V gene.

The CDR3 nucleotides read TGTGCCAGCAGTTTGATAGGGGGCGACTATGGCTACACCTTC. Encoded protein: CASSLIGGDYGYTF. J is TRBJ1-2 and V is TRBV27; TRBD1 aligns across 7 bases. Germline-derived CDR1 and CDR2 are MNHEY and SMNVEV (reference sequence). This CDR3 is 14 amino acids long. Trimming took 3 bases from V and 3 from J; bases not matched to a gene: 4.